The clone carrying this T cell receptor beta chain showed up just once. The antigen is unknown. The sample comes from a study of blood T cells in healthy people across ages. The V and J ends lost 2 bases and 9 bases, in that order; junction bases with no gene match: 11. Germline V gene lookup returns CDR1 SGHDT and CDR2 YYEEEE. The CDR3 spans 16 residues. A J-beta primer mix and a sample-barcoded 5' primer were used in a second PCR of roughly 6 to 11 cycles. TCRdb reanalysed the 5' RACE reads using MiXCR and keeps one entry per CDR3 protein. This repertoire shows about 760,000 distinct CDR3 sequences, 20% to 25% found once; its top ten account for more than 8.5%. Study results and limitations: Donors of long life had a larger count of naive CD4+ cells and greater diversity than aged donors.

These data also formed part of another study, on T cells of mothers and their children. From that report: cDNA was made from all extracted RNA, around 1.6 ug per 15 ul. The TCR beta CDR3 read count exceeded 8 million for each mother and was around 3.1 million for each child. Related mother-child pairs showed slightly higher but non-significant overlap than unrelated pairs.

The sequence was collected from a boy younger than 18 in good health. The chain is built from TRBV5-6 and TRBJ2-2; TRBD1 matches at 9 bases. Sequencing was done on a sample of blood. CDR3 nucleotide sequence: TGTGCCAGCAGCTTCCTCACGGACAGGGGATCCCGGGAGCTGTTTTTT. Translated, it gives CASSFLTDRGSRELFF.